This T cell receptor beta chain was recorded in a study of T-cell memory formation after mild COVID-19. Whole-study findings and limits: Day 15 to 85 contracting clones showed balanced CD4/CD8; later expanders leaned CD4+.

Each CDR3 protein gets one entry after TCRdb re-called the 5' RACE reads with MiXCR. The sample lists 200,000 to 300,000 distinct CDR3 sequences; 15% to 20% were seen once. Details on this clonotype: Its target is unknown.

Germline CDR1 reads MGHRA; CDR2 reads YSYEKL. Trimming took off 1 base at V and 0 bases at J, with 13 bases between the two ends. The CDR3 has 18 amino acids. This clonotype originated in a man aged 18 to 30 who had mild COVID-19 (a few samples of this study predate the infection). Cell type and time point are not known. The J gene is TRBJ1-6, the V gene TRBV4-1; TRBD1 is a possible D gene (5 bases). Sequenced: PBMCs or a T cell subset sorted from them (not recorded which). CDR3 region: CASSQGVWGSSYNSPLHF. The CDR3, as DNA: TGCGCCAGCAGCCAAGGGGTCTGGGGCAGCTCCTATAATTCACCCCTCCACTTT.